The rows below give T cell receptor beta chains drawn from one sample of a study of cytomegalovirus exposure and HLA in healthy donors. The repertoire was sequenced with immunoSEQ multiplex PCR; TCRdb's copy has only in-frame clones and lacks some. The table lists 200,000 or so clones. Sequencing was done on a sample of PBMCs. The origin of the receptors is a boy aged 5-17 years in good health and CMV-seronegative. Each CDR3 is given with its conserved first and last residue. D genes are given only for firm matches.

TRBD2 | TRBJ2-3 | TRBV7-3 | CASSFGDLAEDTQYF | TGTGCCAGCAGCTTTGGAGACCTAGCGGAAGATACGCAGTATTTT
TRBD2 | TRBJ2-2 | TRBV11-2 | CASSLVVAGSTGELFF | TGTGCCAGCAGCTTAGTGGTAGCGGGGTCCACCGGGGAGCTGTTTTTT
NA | TRBJ1-2 | TRBV29-1 | CSVTPGGVYGYTF | TGCAGCGTGACCCCCGGAGGGGTCTATGGCTACACCTTC
NA | TRBJ1-5 | TRBV11-3 | CASSLRYSNQPQHF | TGTGCCAGCAGCTTACGGTACAGTAATCAGCCCCAGCATTTT
TRBD1 | TRBJ1-6 | TRBV25-1 | CASSDNDRVQSPLHF | TGTGCCAGCAGTGACAACGACAGGGTCCAATCACCCCTCCACTTT
TRBD1 | TRBJ2-5 | TRBV11-2 | CASSPWTGQETQYF | TGTGCCAGCAGCCCCTGGACAGGACAAGAGACCCAGTACTTC
NA | TRBJ2-4 | TRBV14 | CASSQVSAKNIQYF | TGTGCCAGCAGCCAAGTCTCAGCCAAAAACATTCAGTACTTC
TRBD2 | TRBJ2-5 | TRBV2 | CASSHSGGMETQYF | TGTGCCAGCAGTCATAGCGGGGGCATGGAGACCCAGTACTTC
NA | TRBJ2-1 | TRBV5-1 | CASSQWRWGLSYNEQFF | TGCGCCAGCAGCCAGTGGAGGTGGGGGCTATCCTACAATGAGCAGTTCTTC
TRBD2 | TRBJ2-7 | TRBV13 | CASSPPVGSGGPEQYF | TGTGCCAGCAGCCCACCGGTGGGGAGCGGGGGGCCCGAGCAGTACTTC
NA | TRBJ2-1 | TRBV6-5 | CASSYSDSSYNEQFF | TGTGCCAGCAGTTACTCCGACAGTTCCTACAATGAGCAGTTCTTC
NA | TRBJ1-1 | TRBV6-5 | CASPWHSPRPEAFF | TGTGCCAGCCCTTGGCACAGCCCGAGACCTGAAGCTTTCTTT
NA | TRBJ1-6 | TRBV27 | CASSFGKSPLHF | TGTGCCAGCAGTTTCGGTAAATCACCCCTCCACTTT
NA | TRBJ2-1 | TRBV11-3 | CASSSGIGDEQFF | TGTGCCAGCAGCTCGGGCATAGGGGATGAGCAGTTCTTC
NA | TRBJ1-2 | TRBV4-2 | CASSQVGGNYGYTF | TGTGCCAGCAGCCAAGTTGGCGGGAACTATGGCTACACCTTC
TRBD2 | TRBJ2-5 | TRBV5-6 | CASSYQRGGPQAQYF | TGTGCCAGCAGCTATCAGCGGGGGGGGCCGCAGGCCCAGTACTTC
NA | TRBJ2-7 | TRBV6-1 | CASSVGQFAEQYF | TGTGCCAGCAGTGTTGGGCAATTTGCCGAGCAGTACTTC
NA | TRBJ1-5 | TRBV10-3 | CAILVGLWESTQPQHF | TGTGCCATCCTCGTAGGGCTTTGGGAGAGTACTCAGCCCCAGCATTTT
NA | TRBJ1-1 | TRBV10-2 | CASRTTTAEAFF | TGCGCCAGCAGGACAACCACCGCTGAAGCTTTCTTT
NA | TRBJ1-6 | TRBV19 | CASSAEGEPHSPLHF | TGTGCCAGTAGTGCCGAGGGTGAGCCCCATTCACCCCTCCACTTT
TRBD1 | TRBJ1-3 | TRBV5-4 | CASSNRLGTGGRTGNTIYF | TGTGCCAGCAGCAACCGTTTAGGGACAGGGGGAAGAACTGGAAACACCATATATTTT
TRBD2 | TRBJ2-2 | TRBV29-1 | CSARLAGGRNTGELFF | TGCAGCGCGAGACTAGCGGGGGGGCGGAACACCGGGGAGCTGTTTTTT
TRBD1 | TRBJ1-1 | TRBV5-1 | CASSRITGDGTEAFF | TGCGCCAGCAGCCGAATTACAGGGGACGGGACTGAAGCTTTCTTT
NA | TRBJ1-4 | TRBV7-9 | CASSLTATNEKLFF | TGTGCCAGCAGCCTAACCGCAACTAATGAAAAACTGTTTTTT
NA | TRBJ2-5 | TRBV11-2 | CASRKGHQETQYF | TGTGCCAGCAGAAAGGGGCACCAAGAGACCCAGTACTTC
NA | TRBJ1-6 | TRBV6-6 | CASRADWDSPLHF | TGTGCCAGCAGAGCGGACTGGGATTCACCCCTCCACTTT
NA | TRBJ1-5 | TRBV19 | CASTPAGGLNQPQHF | TGTGCCAGTACCCCTGCCGGGGGACTCAATCAGCCCCAGCATTTT
NA | TRBJ1-2 | TRBV6-6 | CASLREEARGGYTF | TGTGCCAGCCTCCGGGAGGAAGCGAGGGGAGGCTACACCTTC
NA | TRBJ2-2 | TRBV21-1 | CASSKGGGKKMGELFF | TGTGCCAGCAGCAAAGGGGGAGGGAAAAAAATGGGGGAGCTGTTTTTT
TRBD1 | TRBJ1-5 | TRBV27 | CASTTGVQPQHF | TGTGCCAGCACGACAGGGGTTCAGCCCCAGCATTTT
NA | TRBJ1-1 | TRBV6-6 | CASSYGLGTNEAFF | TGTGCCAGCAGTTACGGTCTGGGGACAAATGAAGCTTTCTTT
NA | TRBJ1-1 | TRBV2 | CASTLQQFNTEAFF | TGTGCCAGCACTCTCCAACAGTTCAACACTGAAGCTTTCTTT
TRBD1 | TRBJ1-2 | TRBV29-1 | CSVGQGNYGYTF | TGCAGCGTCGGACAGGGGAACTATGGCTACACCTTC
NA | TRBJ1-1 | TRBV25-1 | CASSRGTEAFF | TGTGCCAGCAGTAGGGGCACTGAAGCTTTCTTT
TRBD1 | TRBJ1-1 | TRBV15 | CATSRRTGSTEAFF | TGTGCCACCAGCAGAAGGACAGGGTCAACTGAAGCTTTCTTT
NA | TRBJ1-1 | TRBV19 | CAAQNPSGAFF | TGTGCAGCCCAAAACCCTTCGGGAGCTTTCTTT
NA | TRBJ1-2 | TRBV5-4 | CASGPREGYGYTF | TGTGCCAGCGGCCCACGTGAGGGCTATGGCTACACCTTC